The clone carrying this TCR beta chain was picked up many times. Its specificity is unknown. From germline, CDR1 is DFQATT and CDR2 SNEGSKA (reference sequence). CDR3 length: 12 amino acids. The data derive from a study of type 1 regulatory T cells. Study overall: T-allo10 is a Tr1-enriched, alloantigen-specific CD4 T cell product made in vitro. Overall study findings and caveats: Compared with non-Tr1 cells, Tr1 cells showed a narrower TCR repertoire.

TCRdb analysed the reads with MiXCR anew, one entry per CDR3 protein. The sample has about 42,000 distinct CDR3 sequences, 12% seen once. V is TRBV20-1 and J is TRBJ2-1, with 9 bases identical to TRBD2. The material sequenced was cultured non-Tr1 T cells, either the whole culture or a sorted T cell fraction (not recorded which). This clonotype was obtained from a human donor in good health. The CDR3 reads CGSGSPYNEQFF. The CDR3 region has the DNA TGCGGTAGCGGGAGTCCGTACAATGAGCAGTTCTTC.